These 9 T cell receptor beta chains were all obtained from the same sample, sequenced in a study of STAT5B mutations in CD4+ large granular lymphocyte leukemia (dated by TCRdb to the early 2020s). Libraries came from the immunoSEQ multiplex PCR assay. TCRdb's version of the immuneACCESS table is confined to in-frame rearrangements and falls short of the full clone set. An unresolved V gene accounts for under half of the shortfall where checked; the remainder is of unknown origin. Within this sample are roughly 32,000 clones, with more than 65% of them counted one time only. The ten largest make up roughly 2% of the sample. The sequencing sample was made of CD4+ T cells from blood buffy coats. These receptors were obtained from a human donor in good health.

This clone has just a few counts. The CDR3 here is CASSQDSGSYGYTF. CDR3 bases: TGCGCCAGCAGCCAAGATTCAGGCTCGTATGGCTACACCTTC. V gene TRBV4-3 combines with J gene TRBJ1-2; D gene unclear. V was cut by 0 bases and J by 5 bases, with 10 bases left in between. The CDR3 covers 14 residues. Germline V CDR1 and CDR2: LGHNA, YSLEER.

The V and J genes are TRBV19 and TRBJ2-5; D gene unclear. This CDR3 has 13 residues. V shed 5 bases and J shed 7 bases, with 14 bases lying between them. Germline V lookup: CDR1 LNHDA, CDR2 SQIVND (reference sequence). The CDR3 loop is CASSDQALGTQYF. CDR3 in DNA: TGTGCCAGTAGTGATCAAGCTTTGGGGACCCAGTACTTC.

The chain recombines TRBV28 with TRBJ2-1; D is uncertain. The CDR3 runs 12 residues. Germline V gene lookup returns CDR1 MDHEN and CDR2 SYDVKM. V gave up 6 bases and J gave up 5 bases, with 8 bases separating them. The CDR3 DNA reads TGTGCCAGCAGAACAGTCAACAATGAGCAGTTCTTC. This translates into CASRTVNNEQFF.

The chain uses TRBV29-1 and TRBJ1-2; 7 nucleotides agree with TRBD1. V lost 4 bases and J lost 8; bases outside the gene matches: 10. The CDR3 runs to 13 residues. Germline CDR1 SQVTM, CDR2 ANQGSEA. CDR3 sequence: CSVVRTGVEGYTF. Here the CDR3 DNA reads TGCAGCGTTGTGCGTACAGGGGTGGAGGGCTACACCTTC. Based on the CDR3 plus reference TRBV29-1 and TRBJ1-2, the full variable domain is SAVISQKPSRDICQRGTSLTIQCQVDSQVTMMFWYRQQPGQSLTLIATANQGSEATYESGFVIDKFPISRPNLTFSTLTVSNMSPEDSSIYLCSVVRTGVEGYTFGSGTRLTVV.

The CDR3 here is CSVHSGTVIYGYTF. The CDR3 DNA sequence: TGCAGCGTGCATTCCGGGACCGTCATCTATGGCTACACCTTC. The genes are TRBV29-1 and TRBJ1-2; weak D call: TRBD1 (5 bases). Germline CDR1 SQVTM, CDR2 ANQGSEA. The V end was cut by 6 bases, the J end by 4 bases, with 18 bases between. The CDR3 covers 14 residues.

This clone was recorded once. V and J are TRBV5-1 and TRBJ2-3; D is possibly TRBD2 (6 bases). This CDR3 is 14 amino acids long. V was cut by 4 bases and J by 2 bases, with 11 bases left in between. Germline V CDR1 and CDR2: SGHRS, YFSETQ. The CDR3 DNA sequence: TGCGCCAGCAGCCACACTAGCCTCACAGATACGCAGTATTTT. Translated, it gives CASSHTSLTDTQYF.

The chain links TRBV9 to TRBJ2-2; D assignment may be TRBD1 or TRBD2 (5 bases each). V was trimmed by 0 bases and J by 4 bases, leaving 10 bases between them. Germline V gene data show CDR1 as SGDLS and CDR2 as YYNGEE. CDR3 length equals 15 residues. The CDR3: CASSVGGAATGELFF. CDR3 sequence (DNA): TGTGCCAGCAGCGTAGGAGGGGCGGCCACCGGGGAGCTGTTTTTT.

The J gene is TRBJ1-1, the V gene TRBV6-4, with 7 bases that match TRBD1. Germline V lookup: CDR1 MRHNA, CDR2 SNTAGT. J lost 4 bases, V lost 6 bases, and 11 bases had no gene match. This CDR3 has 15 residues. The CDR3: CASRRTGKIPTEAFF. CDR3 DNA sequence: TGTGCCAGCAGGAGGACAGGAAAGATCCCCACTGAAGCTTTCTTT.

J is TRBJ2-7 and V is TRBV7-2; 9 nucleotides line up with TRBD2. The CDR3 totals 14 residues. V was clipped by 11 bases and J by 4 bases; unmatched bases: 12. The germline V gene encodes CDR1 SGHTA and CDR2 FQGNSA. The CDR3 DNA reads TGTGCCGCTGCGGGGGGGGGCCTCGGGTACGAGCAGTACTTC. This gives the protein CAAAGGGLGYEQYF.